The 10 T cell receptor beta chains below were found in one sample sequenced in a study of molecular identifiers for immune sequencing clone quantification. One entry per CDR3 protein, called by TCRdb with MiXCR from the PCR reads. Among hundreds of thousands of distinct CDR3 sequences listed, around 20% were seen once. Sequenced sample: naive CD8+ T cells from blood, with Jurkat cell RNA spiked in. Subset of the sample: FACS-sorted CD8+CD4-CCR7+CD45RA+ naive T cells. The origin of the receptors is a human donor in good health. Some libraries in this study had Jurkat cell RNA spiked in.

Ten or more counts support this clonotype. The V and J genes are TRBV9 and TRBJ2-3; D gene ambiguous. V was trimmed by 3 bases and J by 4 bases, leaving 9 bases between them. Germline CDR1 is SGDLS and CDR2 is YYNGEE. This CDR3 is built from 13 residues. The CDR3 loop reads CASSAHRADTQYF. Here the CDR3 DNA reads TGTGCCAGCAGCGCCCACCGAGCAGATACGCAGTATTTT.

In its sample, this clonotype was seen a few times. DNA for the CDR3: TGTGCCAGCACCGATCAGGGGGCTGAGGATGAGCAGTTCTTC. Protein: CASTDQGAEDEQFF. The rearrangement links TRBV7-9 to TRBJ2-1; 8 nucleotides line up with TRBD1. Trimming took 7 bases from V and 8 from J; bases not matched to a gene: 10. The CDR3 has 14 residues. Germline V gene sequence: CDR1 SEHNR, CDR2 FQNEAQ (reference sequence).

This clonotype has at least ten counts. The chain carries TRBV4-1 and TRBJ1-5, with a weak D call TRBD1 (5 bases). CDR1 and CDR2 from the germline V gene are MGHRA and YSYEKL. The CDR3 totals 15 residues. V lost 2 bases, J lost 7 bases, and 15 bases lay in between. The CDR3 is CASSQLGPGTQPQHF. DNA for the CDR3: TGCGCCAGCAGCCAACTAGGGCCCGGGACCCAGCCCCAGCATTTT.

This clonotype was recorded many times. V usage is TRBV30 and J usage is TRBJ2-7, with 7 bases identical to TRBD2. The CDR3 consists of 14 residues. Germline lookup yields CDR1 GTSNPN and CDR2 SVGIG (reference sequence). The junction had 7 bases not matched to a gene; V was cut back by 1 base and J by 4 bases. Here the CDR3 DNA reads TGTGCCTGGAGTGGACTAGCTGGGGTATACGAGCAGTACTTC. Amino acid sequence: CAWSGLAGVYEQYF.

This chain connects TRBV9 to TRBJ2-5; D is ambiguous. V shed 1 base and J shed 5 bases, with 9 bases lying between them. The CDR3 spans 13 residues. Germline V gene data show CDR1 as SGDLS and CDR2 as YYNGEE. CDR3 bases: TGTGCCAGCAGCGTAATGGTGGAGGAGACCCAGTACTTC. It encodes CASSVMVEETQYF.

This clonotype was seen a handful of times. The CDR3 loop is CASSHGTGDEKLFF. The DNA for the CDR3 is TGTGCCAGCAGCCACGGGACAGGGGACGAAAAACTGTTTTTT. The rearrangement joins TRBV3-2 to TRBJ1-4; the table's TRBD1 call for D was not verified on the DNA. TRBV3-2 is classified as a pseudogene. CDR3 length: 14 amino acids.

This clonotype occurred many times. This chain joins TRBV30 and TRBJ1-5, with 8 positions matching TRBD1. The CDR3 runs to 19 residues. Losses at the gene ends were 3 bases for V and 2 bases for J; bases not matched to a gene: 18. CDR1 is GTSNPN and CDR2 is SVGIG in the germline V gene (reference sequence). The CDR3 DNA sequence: TGTGCCTGGAGCCCCCCGGACAGGGTGTGGGTCTTCGGCAATCAGCCCCAGCATTTT. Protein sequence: CAWSPPDRVWVFGNQPQHF.

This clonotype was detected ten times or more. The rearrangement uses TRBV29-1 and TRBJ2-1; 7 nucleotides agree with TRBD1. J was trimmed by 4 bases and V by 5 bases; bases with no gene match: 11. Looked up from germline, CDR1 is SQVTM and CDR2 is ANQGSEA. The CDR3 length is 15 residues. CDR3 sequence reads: CSVSFDRDPYNEQFF. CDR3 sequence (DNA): TGCAGCGTTAGCTTCGACAGGGATCCGTACAATGAGCAGTTCTTC.

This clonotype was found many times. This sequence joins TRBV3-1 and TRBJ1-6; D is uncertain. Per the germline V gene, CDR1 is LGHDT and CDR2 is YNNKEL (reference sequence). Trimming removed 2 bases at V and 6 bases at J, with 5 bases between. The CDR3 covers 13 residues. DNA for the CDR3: TGTGCCAGCAGCCAATCGGTTAATTCACCCCTCCACTTT. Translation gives CASSQSVNSPLHF.

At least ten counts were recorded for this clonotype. The CDR3 sequence: CASGWRPDTQYF. CDR3 bases: TGTGCCAGCGGCTGGAGGCCAGATACGCAGTATTTT. The rearrangement joins TRBV25-1 to TRBJ2-3; D may be TRBD2 (5 bases). V was trimmed by 8 bases and J by 4 bases, leaving 10 bases between them. Germline-derived CDR1 and CDR2 are MGHDK and SYGVNS. This CDR3 is 12 amino acids long.